The next 20 T cell receptor beta chains were all read from a single sample in a study of blood T cell repertoires in COVID-19. The assay was immunoSEQ multiplex PCR, and TCRdb's table has in-frame clones only and misses some. The data show 55,000 to 70,000 clones, about 90% seen once. Sequences were obtained from peripheral blood. These receptor sequences come from a woman at least 80 years old with COVID-19, enrolled during active disease.

The CDR3 sequence is CASSLVGQGINEQFF. CDR3 DNA: TGCGCCAGCAGCTTGGTGGGACAGGGTATCAATGAGCAGTTCTTC. This sequence joins TRBV5-1 and TRBJ2-1; TRBD1 matches at 9 bases. The germline gives CDR1 SGHRS, CDR2 YFSETQ. Trimming at V came to 0 bases and at J to 6 bases, leaving 4 bases not matched to a gene. CDR3 size: 15 residues.

V and J are TRBV5-1 and TRBJ1-3; tentative D call: TRBD1 (6 bases). Germline CDR1 reads SGHRS; CDR2 reads YFSETQ. This CDR3 is built from 17 residues. V lost 4 bases to trimming and J lost 0 bases, with 17 bases between them. The CDR3 DNA follows: TGCGCCAGCAGCCCGGCGGTTACAGGGTACTCTGGAAACACCATATATTTT. Its translation is CASSPAVTGYSGNTIYF.

This chain links TRBV7-8 with TRBJ1-4, with D possibly TRBD1 on 5 matching bases. V lost 3 bases and J lost 8, with 13 bases in between. The CDR3 is 14 amino acids. Germline values: CDR1 SGHVS, CDR2 FQNEAQ. CDR3 in amino acids: CASSFGQGGEKLFF. The CDR3 region has the DNA TGTGCCAGCAGCTTTGGGCAGGGAGGCGAAAAACTGTTTTTT.

As DNA, the CDR3 is TGTGCCTCCACGGAAGGGGAAAGCTCCTACAATGAGCAGTTCTTC. Translating it yields CASTEGESSYNEQFF. V is TRBV30 and J is TRBJ2-1; possibly TRBD1 for D (5 bases). V was trimmed by 7 bases and J by 0 bases, leaving 16 bases between them. This CDR3 region has 15 residues. CDR1 and CDR2 from the germline V gene are GTSNPN and SVGIG (reference sequence).

CDR3 region: CASGLSGTGNQPQHF. Written as DNA, the CDR3 is TGTGCTAGTGGTTTGTCCGGGACAGGCAATCAGCCCCAGCATTTT. J is TRBJ1-5 and V is TRBV12-5; 7 positions agree with TRBD1. V was clipped by 2 bases and J by 2 bases; unmatched bases: 3. Germline V gives CDR1 LGHNT, CDR2 FRNRAP. This CDR3 contains 15 residues. Full variable domain (rest looked up from reference TRBV12-5 and TRBJ1-5): DARVTQTPRHKVTEMGQEVTMRCQPILGHNTVFWYRQTMMQGLELLAYFRNRAPLDDSGMPKDRFSAEMPDATLATLKIQPSEPRDSAVYFCASGLSGTGNQPQHFGDGTRLSIL.

This chain connects TRBV5-1 to TRBJ1-2; the match to TRBD1 covers 8 bases. V lost 1 base, J lost 5 bases, and 4 bases stayed unmatched. This CDR3 is built from 14 residues. Germline V gives CDR1 SGHRS, CDR2 YFSETQ. CDR3 loop: CASSLNRGEYGYTF. In nucleotides, the CDR3 is TGCGCCAGCAGCTTGAACAGGGGGGAATATGGCTACACCTTC.

The CDR3 loop reads CASSLAQGVLDRYGYTF. CDR3 DNA: TGTGCCAGCAGCTTGGCACAGGGAGTACTCGATAGGTATGGCTACACCTTC. The V and J genes are TRBV5-6 and TRBJ1-2; D may be TRBD1 (6 bases). Trimming stripped 0 bases from V and 5 bases from J, with 20 bases between. The CDR3 is 17 amino acids. The germline gives CDR1 SGHDT, CDR2 YYEEEE.

This clone was picked up one time. V and J are TRBV6-5 and TRBJ2-3; possible D gene TRBD1, 7 bases. V was cut by 5 bases and J by 10 bases, with 19 bases left in between. Per germline, CDR1 MNHEY and CDR2 SVGAGI. The CDR3 consists of 14 residues. CDR3 DNA sequence: TGTGCCAGCAGTCTGACGGGAGACAGGGCGTCGCAGTATTTT. The encoded protein is CASSLTGDRASQYF.

This clone has just one count. The rearrangement joins TRBV11-2 to TRBJ2-3; 7 bases align to TRBD1. The germline V gene encodes CDR1 SGHAT and CDR2 FQNNGV. CDR3 length: 14 residues. V gave up 5 bases and J gave up 5 bases; unmatched junction bases: 7. CDR3 in DNA: TGTGCCAGCAGCCTACTGACAGGGCTAGATACGCAGTATTTT. Translating it yields CASSLLTGLDTQYF.

DNA of the CDR3: TGTGCCAGCACCAAACAGGGGGTTAACACCGGGGAGCTGTTTTTT. Protein sequence: CASTKQGVNTGELFF. The chain recombines TRBV2 with TRBJ2-2, with 8 bases matching TRBD1. V was clipped by 7 bases and J by 2 bases; unmatched bases: 6. Germline loops: CDR1 SNHLY, CDR2 FYNNEI. The length of the CDR3 is 15 residues.

The chain combines TRBV6-2 or TRBV6-3 with TRBJ2-7, with D perhaps matching TRBD2 (6 bases). This CDR3 spans 15 amino acids. The V end lost 7 bases, the J end lost 2 bases, and 18 bases lay between the germline ends. CDR1 is MNHEY, CDR2 SVGEGT, per germline. CDR3 loop: CASTPVGGITYEQYF. Written as DNA, the CDR3 is TGTGCCAGCACCCCTGTGGGGGGAATAACCTACGAGCAGTACTTC.

This rearrangement joins TRBV5-8 to TRBJ1-5; the D gene is possibly TRBD1 (6 bases). Deletions cut 0 bases from V and 6 bases from J, with 13 bases between. CDR3 length equals 15 residues. Germline lookup yields CDR1 SGHTS and CDR2 YDEGEE. The CDR3 coding sequence is TGTGCCAGCAGCTTGGTTCTGCAGGGGATTCAGCCCCAGCATTTT. Residues: CASSLVLQGIQPQHF.

The rearrangement links TRBV6-1 to TRBJ2-7; D is possibly TRBD2 (6 bases). The CDR3 length is 18 residues. Trimming took 2 bases from V and 0 from J, leaving 20 bases between them. Germline V gene data show CDR1 as MNHNS and CDR2 as SASEGT. The CDR3 DNA is TGTGCCAGCAGTGAACCCCCTGGGAGGAGATCTAGCTCCTACGAGCAGTACTTC. It specifies CASSEPPGRRSSSYEQYF.

The gene calls are TRBV15 and TRBJ2-2, with D tentatively TRBD2 (5 bases). V lost 0 bases and J 1 base, leaving 12 bases between the germline ends. The CDR3 is made up of 17 amino acids. The V gene's germline CDR1 is LNHNV and CDR2 YYDKDF (reference sequence). The CDR3 coding sequence is TGTGCCACCAGCAGAGATCGGCCCGGGGAGAACACCGGGGAGCTGTTTTTT. Its translation: CATSRDRPGENTGELFF.

The rearrangement links TRBV30 to TRBJ2-7; 7 positions match TRBD1. CDR3 length equals 15 residues. Unmatched junction bases numbered 8, after V lost 2 bases and J lost 1 base. Germline V gene lookup returns CDR1 GTSNPN and CDR2 SVGIG (reference sequence). The CDR3, as DNA: TGTGCCTGGAGTCCGGTAGGGGGCGAGTCCTACGAGCAGTACTTC. It encodes CAWSPVGGESYEQYF.

The rearrangement joins TRBV11-2 to TRBJ2-7; a possible D gene is TRBD1 (6 bases). The CDR3 covers 16 residues. Between the trimmed V and J ends, which lost 3 bases and 2 bases, there was a span of 17 bases. CDR1 and CDR2 from the germline V gene are SGHAT and FQNNGV. CDR3 region: CASSLRGTRPTYEQYF. The CDR3 bases are TGTGCCAGCAGCTTGAGGGGGACCCGGCCTACCTACGAGCAGTACTTC.

This clone was seen a handful of times. V is TRBV7-3 and J is TRBJ2-2; TRBD1 matches 9 bases. Losses at the gene ends were 5 bases for V and 6 bases for J; bases not matched to a gene: 10. The germline V gene encodes CDR1 SGHTA and CDR2 FQGTGA. The CDR3 runs 16 residues. The CDR3 DNA sequence: TGTGCCAGCAGCGAAACAGGGGGCGGTGAGGCCGGGGAGCTGTTTTTT. It specifies CASSETGGGEAGELFF.

V usage is TRBV6-6 and J usage is TRBJ2-7; 7 nucleotides align to TRBD1. The germline V gene encodes CDR1 MNHNY and CDR2 SVGAGI (reference sequence). The CDR3 runs to 14 residues. J was trimmed by 6 bases and V by 6 bases; bases with no gene match: 11. Here the CDR3 DNA reads TGTGCCAGCAGGATGCCGGGACAGCTCTTCGAGCAGTACTTC. Translated, it gives CASRMPGQLFEQYF.

This chain connects TRBV11-2 to TRBJ1-2, with a weak D call TRBD1 (6 bases). V was clipped by 6 bases and J by 1 base, with 18 bases between them. The germline CDR1 and CDR2 sequences are SGHAT and FQNNGV. This CDR3 comprises 16 residues. CDR3 DNA: TGTGCCAGCAGAAGAATTGGACAGAACTTTAACTATGGCTACACCTTC. Translating it yields CASRRIGQNFNYGYTF. Combining the CDR3 with reference TRBV11-2 and TRBJ1-2 gives the whole variable domain EAGVAQSPRYKIIEKRQSVAFWCNPISGHATLYWYQQILGQGPKLLIQFQNNGVVDDSQLPKDRFSAERLKGVDSTLKIQPAKLEDSAVYLCASRRIGQNFNYGYTFGSGTRLTVV.

V usage is TRBV5-1 and J usage is TRBJ2-3, with 10 bases matching TRBD1. Per germline, CDR1 SGHRS and CDR2 YFSETQ. V lost 3 bases, J lost 4 bases, and 8 bases stayed unmatched. This CDR3 comprises 16 residues. The CDR3 loop reads CASSSSGTGAADTQYF. CDR3 nucleotides: TGCGCCAGCAGCTCTTCCGGGACAGGGGCCGCAGATACGCAGTATTTT. The full variable domain, with the rest looked up from reference TRBV5-1 and TRBJ2-3, is KAGVTQTPRYLIKTRGQQVTLSCSPISGHRSVSWYQQTPGQGLQFLFEYFSETQRNKGNFPGRFSGRQFSNSRSEMNVSTLELGDSALYLCASSSSGTGAADTQYFGPGTRLTVL.